These 5 T cell receptor beta chains originate from one sample sequenced in a study of blood T cell repertoires in COVID-19. This table comes from immunoSEQ multiplex PCR, and its TCRdb copy is limited to in-frame clones, with some not included. The sample lists approximately 280,000 clones; roughly four fifths were seen once. The specimen was PBMCs or T cells enriched from blood (not recorded which). The receptors originated from a man aged 40-49 years who had been exposed to COVID-19.

This clone showed up just a few times. CDR3 protein: CATSDHDRVEAEQYF. CDR3 DNA sequence: TGTGCCACCAGTGATCACGACAGGGTCGAGGCCGAGCAGTACTTC. The V gene is TRBV24-1, the J gene TRBJ2-7, with TRBD1 matching 7 bases. The CDR3 length is 15 residues. V lost 3 bases, J lost 6 bases, and 10 bases stayed unmatched. CDR1 KGHDR and CDR2 SFDVKD come from the germline V gene.

The V gene is TRBV27, the J gene TRBJ2-6, with D unresolved. The CDR3 contains 13 residues. V lost 10 bases and J 9 bases, leaving 16 bases between the germline ends. The V gene's germline CDR1 is MNHEY and CDR2 SMNVEV (reference sequence). Written as DNA, the CDR3 is TGTGCCACCCCAAGCCTGGTTGGCAACGTCCTGACTTTC. This encodes CATPSLVGNVLTF. Full variable domain (outside the CDR3, taken from reference TRBV27 and TRBJ2-6): EAQVTQNPRYLITVTGKKLTVTCSQNMNHEYMSWYRQDPGLGLRQIYYSMNVEVTDKGDVPEGYKVSRKEKRNFPLILESPSPNQTSLYFCATPSLVGNVLTFGAGSRLTVL.

This chain uses TRBV29-1 with TRBJ2-7; a possible D gene is TRBD2 (6 bases). Trimming shortened V by 7 bases and J by 5 bases, and 18 bases separated the two germline ends. The CDR3 contains 13 residues. Germline CDR1 reads SQVTM; CDR2 reads ANQGSEA. CDR3 protein: CSASVGGINEQYF. The CDR3 nucleotides read TGCAGCGCCAGCGTGGGCGGGATTAACGAGCAGTACTTC.

The table lists this clone with a few counts. The CDR3 reads CASSATARGIGYGYTF. The CDR3 nucleotides are TGTGCCAGCAGCGCGACCGCCAGGGGGATAGGCTATGGCTACACCTTC. The J gene is TRBJ1-2, the V gene TRBV9; 7 bases align to TRBD1. With V trimmed by 3 bases and J by 4 bases, 12 bases remained unmatched. Per germline, CDR1 SGDLS and CDR2 YYNGEE. This CDR3 contains 16 residues.

V gene TRBV29-1 combines with J gene TRBJ2-7, with TRBD1 identical over 11 bases. Germline-derived CDR1 and CDR2 are SQVTM and ANQGSEA. The CDR3 contains 14 residues. V was pared by 4 bases and J by 5 bases, with 7 bases of the junction left unmatched. The CDR3 spells CSVAWTGGGNEQYF. The CDR3 DNA follows: TGCAGCGTTGCGTGGACAGGGGGCGGGAACGAGCAGTACTTC.